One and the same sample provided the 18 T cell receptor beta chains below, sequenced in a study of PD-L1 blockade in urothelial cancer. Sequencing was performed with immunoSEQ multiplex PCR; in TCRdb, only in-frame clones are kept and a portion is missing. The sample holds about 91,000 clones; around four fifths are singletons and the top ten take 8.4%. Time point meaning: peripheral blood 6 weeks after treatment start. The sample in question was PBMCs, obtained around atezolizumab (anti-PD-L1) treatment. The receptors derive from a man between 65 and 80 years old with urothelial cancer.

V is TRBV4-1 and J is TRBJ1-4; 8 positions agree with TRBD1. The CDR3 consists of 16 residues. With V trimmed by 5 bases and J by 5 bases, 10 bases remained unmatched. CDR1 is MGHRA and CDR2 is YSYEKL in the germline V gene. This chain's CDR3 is CASSSAPTGENEKLFF. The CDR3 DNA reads TGCGCCAGCAGCTCCGCACCGACAGGGGAGAATGAAAAACTGTTTTTT.

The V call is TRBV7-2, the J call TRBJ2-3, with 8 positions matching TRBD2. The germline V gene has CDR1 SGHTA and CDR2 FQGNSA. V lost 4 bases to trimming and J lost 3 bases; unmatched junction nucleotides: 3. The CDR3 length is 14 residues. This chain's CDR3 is CASSYGGATDTQYF. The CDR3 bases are TGTGCCAGCAGCTACGGGGGGGCAACAGATACGCAGTATTTT.

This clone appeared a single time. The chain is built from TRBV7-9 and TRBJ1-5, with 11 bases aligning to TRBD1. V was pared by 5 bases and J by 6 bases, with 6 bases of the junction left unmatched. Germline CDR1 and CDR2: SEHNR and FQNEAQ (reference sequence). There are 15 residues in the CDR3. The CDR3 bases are TGTGCCAGCAGCCAAGGACAGGGGGCTAGTCAGCCCCAGCATTTT. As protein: CASSQGQGASQPQHF.

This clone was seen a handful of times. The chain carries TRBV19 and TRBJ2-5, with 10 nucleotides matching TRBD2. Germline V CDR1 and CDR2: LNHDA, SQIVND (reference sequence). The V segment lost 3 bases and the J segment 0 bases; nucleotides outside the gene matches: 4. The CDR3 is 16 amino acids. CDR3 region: CASSMNSGGHQETQYF. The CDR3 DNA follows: TGTGCCAGTAGTATGAATAGCGGGGGGCACCAAGAGACCCAGTACTTC.

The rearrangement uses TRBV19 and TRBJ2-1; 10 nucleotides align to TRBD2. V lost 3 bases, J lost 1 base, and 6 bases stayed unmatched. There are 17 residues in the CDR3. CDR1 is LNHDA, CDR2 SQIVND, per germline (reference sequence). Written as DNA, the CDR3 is TGTGCCAGTAGTATTTTGTCAGCGGGGGGGTCCTACAATGAGCAGTTCTTC. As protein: CASSILSAGGSYNEQFF.

Written as DNA, the CDR3 is TGTGCCAGCAGTGAACTAGCTAGCGGGGAGCTGTTTTTT. Translation gives CASSELASGELFF. V gene TRBV2 combines with J gene TRBJ2-2; possible D gene TRBD2, 5 bases. The length of the CDR3 is 13 residues. The V end was cut by 2 bases, the J end by 7 bases, with 8 bases between. Germline values: CDR1 SNHLY, CDR2 FYNNEI.

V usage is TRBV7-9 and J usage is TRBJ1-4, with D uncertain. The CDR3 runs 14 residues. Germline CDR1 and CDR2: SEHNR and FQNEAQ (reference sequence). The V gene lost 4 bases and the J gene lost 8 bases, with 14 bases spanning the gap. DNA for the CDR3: TGTGCCAGCAGCTCCGGGAACGTAGACGAAAAACTGTTTTTT. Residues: CASSSGNVDEKLFF.

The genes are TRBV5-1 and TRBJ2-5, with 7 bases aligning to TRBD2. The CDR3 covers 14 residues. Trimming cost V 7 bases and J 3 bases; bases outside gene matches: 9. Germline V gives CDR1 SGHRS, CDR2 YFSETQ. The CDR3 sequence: CASRGSPGEETQYF. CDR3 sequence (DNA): TGCGCCAGCCGCGGGAGTCCCGGGGAAGAGACCCAGTACTTC.

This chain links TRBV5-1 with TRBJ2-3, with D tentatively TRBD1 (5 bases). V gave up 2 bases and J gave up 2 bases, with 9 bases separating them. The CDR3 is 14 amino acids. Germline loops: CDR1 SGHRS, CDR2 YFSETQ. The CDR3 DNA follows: TGCGCCAGCAGCTTCGACAGAGCCACAGATACGCAGTATTTT. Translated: CASSFDRATDTQYF.

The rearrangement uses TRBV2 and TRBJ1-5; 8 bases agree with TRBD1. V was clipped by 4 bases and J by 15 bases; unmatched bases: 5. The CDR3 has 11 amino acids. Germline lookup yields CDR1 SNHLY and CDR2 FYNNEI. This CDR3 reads CASSAWTGLHF. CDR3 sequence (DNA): TGTGCCAGCAGTGCCTGGACAGGGTTGCATTTT.

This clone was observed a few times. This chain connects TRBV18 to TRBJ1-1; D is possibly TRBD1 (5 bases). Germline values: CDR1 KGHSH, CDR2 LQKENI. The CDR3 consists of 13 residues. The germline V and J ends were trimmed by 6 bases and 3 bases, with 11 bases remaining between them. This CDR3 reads CASSQGRDTEAFF. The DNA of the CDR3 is TGTGCCAGCTCCCAGGGTCGGGACACTGAAGCTTTCTTT.

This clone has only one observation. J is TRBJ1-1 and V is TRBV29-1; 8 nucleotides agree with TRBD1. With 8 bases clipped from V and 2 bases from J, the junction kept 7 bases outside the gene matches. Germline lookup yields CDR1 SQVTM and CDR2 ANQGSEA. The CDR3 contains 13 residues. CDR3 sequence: CSIQGAGNTEAFF. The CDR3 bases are TGCAGCATCCAGGGGGCAGGAAACACTGAAGCTTTCTTT.

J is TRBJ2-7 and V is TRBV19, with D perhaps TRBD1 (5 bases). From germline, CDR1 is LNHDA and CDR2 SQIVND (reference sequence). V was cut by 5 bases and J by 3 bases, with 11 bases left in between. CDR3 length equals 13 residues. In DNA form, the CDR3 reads TGTGCCAGTAGTCCCAGGGCCAGCTACGAGCAGTACTTC. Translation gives CASSPRASYEQYF.

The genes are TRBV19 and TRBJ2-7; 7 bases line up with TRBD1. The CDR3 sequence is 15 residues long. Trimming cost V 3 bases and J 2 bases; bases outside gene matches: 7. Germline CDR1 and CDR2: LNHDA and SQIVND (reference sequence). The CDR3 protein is CASSMTGKAPYEQYF. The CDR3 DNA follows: TGTGCCAGTAGTATGACAGGGAAGGCCCCCTACGAGCAGTACTTC.

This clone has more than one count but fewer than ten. The CDR3: CASSLEDSHGYTF. The CDR3 coding sequence is TGTGCCAGCAGCTTGGAGGACAGTCATGGCTACACCTTC. The V call is TRBV5-6, the J call TRBJ1-2, with a possible D match to TRBD1 (6 bases). Deletions cut 0 bases from V and 6 bases from J, with 9 bases between. Germline assignment: CDR1 SGHDT and CDR2 YYEEEE. The CDR3 length is 13 residues.

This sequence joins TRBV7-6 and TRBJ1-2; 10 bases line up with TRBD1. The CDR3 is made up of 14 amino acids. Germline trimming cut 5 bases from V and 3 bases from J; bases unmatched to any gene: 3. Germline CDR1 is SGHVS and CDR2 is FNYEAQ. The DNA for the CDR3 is TGTGCCAGCAGCAGACAGGGGGCACACTATGGCTACACCTTC. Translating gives CASSRQGAHYGYTF.

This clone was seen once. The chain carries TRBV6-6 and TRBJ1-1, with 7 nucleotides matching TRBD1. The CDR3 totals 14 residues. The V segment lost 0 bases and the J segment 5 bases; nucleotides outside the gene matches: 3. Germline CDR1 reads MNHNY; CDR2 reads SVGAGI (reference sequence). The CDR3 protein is CASSYSGGATEAFF. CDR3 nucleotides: TGTGCCAGCAGTTACTCAGGGGGCGCAACTGAAGCTTTCTTT.

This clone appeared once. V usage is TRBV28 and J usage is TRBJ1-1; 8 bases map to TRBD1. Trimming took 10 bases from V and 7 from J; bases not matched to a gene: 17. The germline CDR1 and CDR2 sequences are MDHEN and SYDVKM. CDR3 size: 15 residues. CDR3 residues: CATGDRGGSMSEAFF. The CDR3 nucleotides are TGTGCCACCGGAGACAGGGGCGGGAGTATGAGTGAAGCTTTCTTT.